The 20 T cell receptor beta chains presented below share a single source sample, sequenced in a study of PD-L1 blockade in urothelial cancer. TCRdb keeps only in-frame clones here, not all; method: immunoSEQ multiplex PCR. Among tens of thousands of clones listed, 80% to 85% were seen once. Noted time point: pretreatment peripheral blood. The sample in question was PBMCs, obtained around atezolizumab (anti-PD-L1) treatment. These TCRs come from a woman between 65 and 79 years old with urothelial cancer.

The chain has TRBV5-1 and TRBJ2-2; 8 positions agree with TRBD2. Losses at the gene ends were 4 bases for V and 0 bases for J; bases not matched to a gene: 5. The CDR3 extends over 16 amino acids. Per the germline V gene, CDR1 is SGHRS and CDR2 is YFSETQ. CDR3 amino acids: CASSPTSGANTGELFF. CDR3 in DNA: TGCGCCAGCAGCCCTACTAGCGGTGCGAACACCGGGGAGCTGTTTTTT.

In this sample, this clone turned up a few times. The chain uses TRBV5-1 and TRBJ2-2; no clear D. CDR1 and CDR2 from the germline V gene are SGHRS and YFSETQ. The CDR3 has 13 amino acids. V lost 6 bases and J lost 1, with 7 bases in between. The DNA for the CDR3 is TGCGCCAGCACCCGACAGAACACCGGGGAGCTGTTTTTT. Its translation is CASTRQNTGELFF.

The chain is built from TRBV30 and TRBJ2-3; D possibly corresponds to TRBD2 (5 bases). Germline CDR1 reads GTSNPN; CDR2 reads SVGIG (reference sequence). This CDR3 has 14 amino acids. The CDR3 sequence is CASSREIDTDTQYF. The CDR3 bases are TGTGCTTCGAGCCGGGAAATAGACACAGATACGCAGTATTTT.

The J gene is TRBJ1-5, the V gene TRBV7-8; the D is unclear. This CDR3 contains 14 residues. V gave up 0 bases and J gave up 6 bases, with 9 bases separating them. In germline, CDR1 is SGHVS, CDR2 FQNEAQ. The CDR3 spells CASSLAGDFQPQHF. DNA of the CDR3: TGTGCCAGCAGCTTAGCCGGCGACTTTCAGCCCCAGCATTTT.

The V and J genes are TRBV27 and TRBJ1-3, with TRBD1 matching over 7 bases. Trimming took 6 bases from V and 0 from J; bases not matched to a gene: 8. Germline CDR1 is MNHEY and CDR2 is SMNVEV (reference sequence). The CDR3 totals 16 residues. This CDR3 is CASRRTGVSSGNTIYF. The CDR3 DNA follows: TGTGCCAGCAGGCGGACAGGCGTTTCCTCTGGAAACACCATATATTTT.

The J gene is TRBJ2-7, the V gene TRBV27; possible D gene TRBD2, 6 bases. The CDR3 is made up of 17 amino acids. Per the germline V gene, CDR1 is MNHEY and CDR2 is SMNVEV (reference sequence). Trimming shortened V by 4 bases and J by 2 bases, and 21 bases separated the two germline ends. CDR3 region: CASSSLPGGRLTYEQYF. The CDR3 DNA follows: TGTGCCAGCAGTTCCCTCCCAGGTGGGAGGTTGACCTACGAGCAGTACTTC.

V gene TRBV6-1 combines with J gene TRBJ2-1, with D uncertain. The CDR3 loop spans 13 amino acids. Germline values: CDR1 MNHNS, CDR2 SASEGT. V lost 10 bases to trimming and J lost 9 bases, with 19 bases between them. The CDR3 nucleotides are TGTGCCACCGTTCTTGGGCCAGGCAGTGAGCAGTTCTTC. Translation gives CATVLGPGSEQFF.

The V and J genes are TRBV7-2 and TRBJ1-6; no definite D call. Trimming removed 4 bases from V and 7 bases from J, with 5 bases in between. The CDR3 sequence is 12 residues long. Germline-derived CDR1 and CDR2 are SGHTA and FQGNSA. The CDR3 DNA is TGTGCCAGCAGCTCCTTGAATTCACCCCTCCACTTT. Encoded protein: CASSSLNSPLHF.

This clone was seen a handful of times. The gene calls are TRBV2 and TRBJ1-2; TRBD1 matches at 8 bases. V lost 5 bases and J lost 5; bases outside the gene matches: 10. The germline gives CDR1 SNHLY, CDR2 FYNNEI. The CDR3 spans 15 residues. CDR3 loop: CASSPGQGRGYGYTF. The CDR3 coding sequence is TGTGCCAGCAGTCCTGGACAGGGTAGGGGATATGGCTACACCTTC.

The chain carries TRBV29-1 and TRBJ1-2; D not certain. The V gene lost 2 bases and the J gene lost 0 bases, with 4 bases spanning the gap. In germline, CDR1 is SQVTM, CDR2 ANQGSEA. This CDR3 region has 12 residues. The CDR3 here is CSVEPTNYGYTF. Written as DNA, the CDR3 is TGCAGCGTTGAACCCACTAACTATGGCTACACCTTC.

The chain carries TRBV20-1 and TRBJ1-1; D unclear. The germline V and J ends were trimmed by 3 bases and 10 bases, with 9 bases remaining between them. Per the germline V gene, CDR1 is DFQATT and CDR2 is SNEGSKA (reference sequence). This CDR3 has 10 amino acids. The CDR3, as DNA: TGCAGTGCTAGCTTCAACTCAGCTTTCTTT. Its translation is CSASFNSAFF.

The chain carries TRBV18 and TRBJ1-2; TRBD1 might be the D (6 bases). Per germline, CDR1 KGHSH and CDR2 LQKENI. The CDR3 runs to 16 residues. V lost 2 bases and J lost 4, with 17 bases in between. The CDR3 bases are TGTGCCAGCTCACCAGGGTACAGGGTAGCGACCTATGGCTACACCTTC. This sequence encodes CASSPGYRVATYGYTF.

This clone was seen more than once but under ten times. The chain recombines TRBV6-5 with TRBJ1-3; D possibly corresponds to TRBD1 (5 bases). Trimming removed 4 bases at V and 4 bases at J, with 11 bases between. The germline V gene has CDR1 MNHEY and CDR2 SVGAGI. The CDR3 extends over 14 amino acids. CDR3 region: CASSLGAGGNTIYF. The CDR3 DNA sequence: TGTGCCAGCAGTTTGGGCGCAGGGGGAAACACCATATATTTT.

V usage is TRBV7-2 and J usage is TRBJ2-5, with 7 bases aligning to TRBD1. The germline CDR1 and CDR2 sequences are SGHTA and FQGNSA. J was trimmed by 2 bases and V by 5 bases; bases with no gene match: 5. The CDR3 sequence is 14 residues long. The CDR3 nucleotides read TGTGCCAGCAGCGCTGGGACAGCACAAGAGACCCAGTACTTC. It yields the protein CASSAGTAQETQYF.

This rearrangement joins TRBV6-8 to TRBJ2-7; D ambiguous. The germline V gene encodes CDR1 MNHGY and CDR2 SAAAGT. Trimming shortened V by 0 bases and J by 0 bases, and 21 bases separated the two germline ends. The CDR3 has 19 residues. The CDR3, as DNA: TGTGCCAGCAGTTACTCAGTAAACTTACAGTGGGTTAGCTCCTACGAGCAGTACTTC. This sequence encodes CASSYSVNLQWVSSYEQYF.

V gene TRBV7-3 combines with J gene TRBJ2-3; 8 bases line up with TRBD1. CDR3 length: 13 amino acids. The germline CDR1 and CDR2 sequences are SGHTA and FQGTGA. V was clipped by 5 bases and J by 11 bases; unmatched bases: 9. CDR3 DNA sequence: TGTGCCAGCAGCCCCAGGACAGGGCATATGCAGTATTTT. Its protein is CASSPRTGHMQYF.

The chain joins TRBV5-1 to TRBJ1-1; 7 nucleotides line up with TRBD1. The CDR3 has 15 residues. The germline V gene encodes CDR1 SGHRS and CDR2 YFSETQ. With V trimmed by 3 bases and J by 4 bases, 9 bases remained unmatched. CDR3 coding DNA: TGCGCCAGCAGCTCGGCACTACAGGGGAGCACTGAAGCTTTCTTT. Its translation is CASSSALQGSTEAFF.

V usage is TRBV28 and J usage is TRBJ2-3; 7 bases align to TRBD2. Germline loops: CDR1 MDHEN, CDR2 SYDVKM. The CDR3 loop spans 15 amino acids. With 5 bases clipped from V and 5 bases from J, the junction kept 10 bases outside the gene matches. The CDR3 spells CASSLPSWGGDTQYF. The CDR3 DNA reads TGTGCCAGCAGTCTCCCCTCTTGGGGGGGAGATACGCAGTATTTT.

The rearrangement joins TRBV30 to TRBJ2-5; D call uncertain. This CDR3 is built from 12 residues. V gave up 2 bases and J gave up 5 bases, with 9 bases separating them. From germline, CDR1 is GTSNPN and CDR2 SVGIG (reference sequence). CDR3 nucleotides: TGTGCCTGGAGTCGACTCCGGGAGACCCAGTACTTC. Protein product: CAWSRLRETQYF.

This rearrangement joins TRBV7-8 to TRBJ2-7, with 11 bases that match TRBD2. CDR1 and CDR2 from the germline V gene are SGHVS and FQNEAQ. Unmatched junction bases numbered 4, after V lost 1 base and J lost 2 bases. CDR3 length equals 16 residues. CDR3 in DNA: TGTGCCAGCAGCTTAGTGCTAGCGGGGGGCCCCTACGAGCAGTACTTC. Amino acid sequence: CASSLVLAGGPYEQYF.